This T cell receptor beta chain was observed in a study of blood T cell repertoires in COVID-19 (dated by TCRdb to about 2020). Turning to the overall study: Collaborator samples came from the United States, Italy and Spain and covered acute and convalescent phases of COVID-19. The material from the prospective study consisted of cDNA or gDNA derived from T cells, B-cell-depleted T cells, or PBMCs. Deeply sampled blood TCRbeta repertoires from subjects exposed to, actively infected with, or recovered from COVID-19 were included in the dataset. The repertoires were made available in a free public database intended to serve as a resource for research on the immune response to SARS-CoV-2. The samples were drawn from two sources: the first 160 participants of the ongoing ImmuneRACE study, and 1,000 to 1,500 subjects contributed by 6 global collaborators. A de-identified subject ID, COVID-19 status, age in years and sex were almost always included in the sample metadata. Where HLA class I and class II types were available, the types were taken from metadata supplied by the sample provider, not from assay-based typing.

The immunoSEQ Assay, a bias-controlled multiplex PCR, was used to amplify TCRbeta CDR3 regions from genomic DNA. Regarding the original processing steps: Within the assay, amplification of reference gene primers was used to estimate how many nucleated cells each sample contained. To quantify the absolute abundance of each unique TCRbeta CDR3 rearrangement, sequence reads were collapsed and filtered. For each sample, productive Simpson clonality was calculated as the square root of Simpson's diversity index over productive rearrangements. In its TCRdb copy, this immuneACCESS table keeps in-frame sequences only and misses some clones. Where compared with another copy, unresolved V genes explain less than half of these, and the others have no known cause. V, J and clone size reflect that table, while D and trimming were determined from the DNA. The sample records some 160,000 clones, less than 90% of which are singletons. Together, the top ten hold about 3.9% of the sample.

V has 4 bases trimmed and J has 2 bases trimmed; junction bases matching no gene number 2. The CDR3 goes from the cysteine to the phenylalanine over 15 residues. Just the 45-base CDR3 DNA is kept, in frame starting at base 1. Per the germline V gene (reference sequence), LNHDA is the CDR1 and SQIVND is the CDR2. Overall results and qualifications from the work: How much clinical and demographic metadata was included differed by source and by participant, and the metadata was provided uncurated.

Whole blood was collected in K2EDTA tubes by collaborating institutions according to the institutions' own protocols. For TCRbeta analysis, collaborator samples were shipped as frozen whole blood, as isolated PBMCs, or as DNA extracted from either sample type. Remarks on this clone: Its antigen has not been determined. Nothing much larger sits one base from this clone, and base qualities are not available.

Sequenced sample: peripheral blood. The source of this sequence is a woman in her 70s with acute or convalescent COVID-19. This sequence uses TRBV19 and TRBJ1-3; 10 nucleotides in the junction match TRBD1. The CDR3: CASSRGTGAGNTIYF. The sequenced DNA is TGTGCCAGTAGTAGGGGGACAGGGGCTGGAAACACCATATATTTT.